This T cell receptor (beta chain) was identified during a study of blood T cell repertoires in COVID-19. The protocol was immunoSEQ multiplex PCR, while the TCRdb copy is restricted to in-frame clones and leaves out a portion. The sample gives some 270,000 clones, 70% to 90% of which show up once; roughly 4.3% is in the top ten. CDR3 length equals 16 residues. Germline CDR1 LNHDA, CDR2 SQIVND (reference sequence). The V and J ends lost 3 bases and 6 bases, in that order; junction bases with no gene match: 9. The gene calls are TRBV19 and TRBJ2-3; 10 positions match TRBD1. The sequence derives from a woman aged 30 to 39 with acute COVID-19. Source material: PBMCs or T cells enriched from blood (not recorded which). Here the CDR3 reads CASSISRDRGFDTQYF. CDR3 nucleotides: TGTGCCAGTAGTATCAGCCGGGACAGGGGTTTTGATACGCAGTATTTT.